This record looks at one T cell receptor (beta chain) sequence and its context. With random hexamers, 0.5 to 1 ug RNA was reverse transcribed. Each CDR3 protein gets one entry after TCRdb re-called the immunoSEQ multiplex PCR reads with MiXCR. This sample has around 200,000 distinct CDR3 sequences, with about 95% found just once. This record belongs to a study of CD8 T cells in Susac syndrome. For the study at large: Patients with Susac syndrome were therapy-naive, on corticosteroids, or on intravenous immunoglobulin alone at blood draw.

The CDR3 totals 14 residues. The trim removed 0 bases at V and 5 bases at J, leaving 3 bases unmatched. Germline V gene sequence: CDR1 DFQATT, CDR2 SNEGSKA (reference sequence). The source material was CD8+ T cells from PBMCs. The origin of this receptor is a human donor with Susac syndrome. The chain combines TRBV20-1 with TRBJ1-4; 7 nucleotides align to TRBD1. The CDR3 protein is CSARDSTGNEKLFF. CDR3 nucleotide sequence: TGCAGTGCTAGAGATTCGACAGGGAATGAAAAACTGTTTTTT.